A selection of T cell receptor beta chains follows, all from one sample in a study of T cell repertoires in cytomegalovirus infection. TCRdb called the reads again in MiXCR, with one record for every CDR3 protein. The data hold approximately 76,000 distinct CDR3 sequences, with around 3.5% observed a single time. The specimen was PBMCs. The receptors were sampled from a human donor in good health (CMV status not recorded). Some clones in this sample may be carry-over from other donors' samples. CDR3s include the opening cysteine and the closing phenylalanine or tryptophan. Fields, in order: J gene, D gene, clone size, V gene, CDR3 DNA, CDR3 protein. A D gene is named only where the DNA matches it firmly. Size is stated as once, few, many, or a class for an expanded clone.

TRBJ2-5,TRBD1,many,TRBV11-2,TGTGCCAGCAGCCGCAAGGCACCAGGGACAGGGGGTGGGGAGACCCAGTACTTC,CASSRKAPGTGGGETQYF
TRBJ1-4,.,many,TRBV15,TGTGCCACCAGCAGAGTAGGAGCGAATGAAAAACTGTTTTTT,CATSRVGANEKLFF
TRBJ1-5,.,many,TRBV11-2,TGTGCCAGCAGCTTAGGAAACAATCAGCCCCAGCATTTT,CASSLGNNQPQHF
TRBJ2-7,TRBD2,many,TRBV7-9,TGTGCCAGCAGCCCCTTAATGGGGACTACGACTTACGAGCAGTACTTC,CASSPLMGTTTYEQYF
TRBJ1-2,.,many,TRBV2,TGTGCCAGCAGTGAGGGACACCCCGCGGGCTATGGCTACACCTTC,CASSEGHPAGYGYTF
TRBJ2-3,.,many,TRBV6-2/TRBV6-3,TGTGCCAGCAGTTACCTCGGGGATACGCAGTATTTT,CASSYLGDTQYF
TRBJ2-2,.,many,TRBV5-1,TGCGCCAGCAGCTTACACTCGAACACCGGGGAGCTGTTTTTT,CASSLHSNTGELFF
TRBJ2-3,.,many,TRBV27,TGTGCCAGCAGTTTATTCCGTGGGGGGAGGAGAGACACAGATACGCAGTATTTT,CASSLFRGGRRDTDTQYF
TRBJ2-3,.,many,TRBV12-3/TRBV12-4,TGTGCCAGCAGGAGAGCTAGCACAGATACGCAGTATTTT,CASRRASTDTQYF
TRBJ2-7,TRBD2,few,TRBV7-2,TGTGCCAGCAGCTTGATGGGAGCGGGGGTTCAGTACTTC,CASSLMGAGVQYF
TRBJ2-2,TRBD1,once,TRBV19,TGTGCCAGTCGGGGACAGTCGAACAACGGGAAGCTGTTTTTT,CASRGQSNNGKLFF
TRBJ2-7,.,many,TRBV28,TGTGCCAGCAATACAAAAGGTGCCACCTACGAGCAGTACTTC,CASNTKGATYEQYF
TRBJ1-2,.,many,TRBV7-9,TGTGCCAGCAGCGTCGGGGGGAACTTTGGGATATATGGCTACACCTTC,CASSVGGNFGIYGYTF
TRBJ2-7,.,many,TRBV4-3,TGCGCCAGCAGCCAGGCACGCGGCCTCGAGCAGTACTTC,CASSQARGLEQYF
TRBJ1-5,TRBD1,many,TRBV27,TGTGCCAGCAGTCTATTGGGGACAGGGGGCGCGGCTGGGATCGATCAGCCCCAGCATTTT,CASSLLGTGGAAGIDQPQHF
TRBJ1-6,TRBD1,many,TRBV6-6,TGTGCCAGCACAACTGGACAGGCCTATAATTCACCCCTCCACTTT,CASTTGQAYNSPLHF
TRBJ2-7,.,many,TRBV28,TGTGCCAGCAGCGTCCCAAGGGAGCAGTACTTC,CASSVPREQYF
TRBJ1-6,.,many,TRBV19,TGTGCCAGTAGTCCTAGGACAGCGTCGGATTCACCCCTCCACTTT,CASSPRTASDSPLHF
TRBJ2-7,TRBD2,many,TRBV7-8,TGTGCCAGCAGCCCCCGGGAAGCGGGGGCCATTTCCTACGAGCAGTACTTC,CASSPREAGAISYEQYF
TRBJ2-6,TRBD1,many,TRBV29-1,TGCAGCGTGGCCTCTTATACAGGGGTCTCTGGGGCCAACGTCCTGACTTTC,CSVASYTGVSGANVLTF